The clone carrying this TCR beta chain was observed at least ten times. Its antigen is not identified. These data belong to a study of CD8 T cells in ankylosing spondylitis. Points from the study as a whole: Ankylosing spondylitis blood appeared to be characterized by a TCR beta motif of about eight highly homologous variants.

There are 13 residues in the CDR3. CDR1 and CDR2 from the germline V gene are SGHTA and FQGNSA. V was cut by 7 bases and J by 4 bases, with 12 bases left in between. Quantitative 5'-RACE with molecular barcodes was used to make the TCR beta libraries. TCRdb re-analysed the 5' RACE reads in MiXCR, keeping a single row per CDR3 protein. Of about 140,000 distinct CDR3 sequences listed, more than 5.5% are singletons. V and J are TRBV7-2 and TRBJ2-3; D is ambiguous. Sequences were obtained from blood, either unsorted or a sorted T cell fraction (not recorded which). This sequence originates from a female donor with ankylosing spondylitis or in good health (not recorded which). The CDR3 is CASTRNRPDTQYF. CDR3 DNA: TGTGCCAGCACCCGGAATCGTCCAGATACGCAGTATTTT.